These 13 T cell receptor beta chains share one sample of origin, sequenced in a study of cytomegalovirus exposure and HLA in healthy donors (dated by TCRdb to 2017 to 2019). Library generation was performed with the immunoSEQ multiplex PCR assay. TCRdb took this table from immuneACCESS and kept in-frame rearrangements with V and J called. Such tables lack part of the clones; where checked against another copy, unresolved V genes explain under half of the gap, and the rest is unexplained. The sample yields 150,000 or so clones; about 94% were counted once. Around 1.9% of the sample rests with the top ten. Sequenced sample: PBMCs. The origin of the receptors is a man between 18 and 29 years old in good health and CMV-seropositive.

A remark on this clone: The sample holds other DNA sequences that translate to the same CDR3. The chain has TRBV7-8 and TRBJ1-2; TRBD1 is a possible D gene (6 bases). V was pared by 3 bases and J by 4 bases, with 6 bases between. Looked up from germline, CDR1 is SGHVS and CDR2 is FQNEAQ. The CDR3 totals 12 residues. The CDR3 nucleotides read TGTGCCAGCAGCTTGGACAGCTATGGCTACACCTTC. Amino acid sequence: CASSLDSYGYTF.

The chain combines TRBV18 with TRBJ2-3; D not resolved. The germline gives CDR1 KGHSH, CDR2 LQKENI. CDR3 length equals 14 residues. Between the trimmed V and J ends, which lost 3 bases and 2 bases, there was a span of 9 bases. The chain's CDR3 is CASSPGAPTDTQYF. DNA of the CDR3: TGTGCCAGCTCACCTGGAGCACCCACAGATACGCAGTATTTT. Complete variable domain (other parts from reference TRBV18 and TRBJ2-3): NAGVMQNPRHLVRRRGQEARLRCSPMKGHSHVYWYRQLPEEGLKFMVYLQKENIIDESGMPKERFSAEFPKEGPSILRIQQVVRGDSAAYFCASSPGAPTDTQYFGPGTRLTVL.

The V and J genes are TRBV19 and TRBJ1-5; D unresolved. This CDR3 contains 14 residues. The germline V gene encodes CDR1 LNHDA and CDR2 SQIVND (reference sequence). V dropped 3 bases and J dropped 1 base, with 7 bases sitting between them. The CDR3 nucleotides are TGTGCCAGTAGTATCACATGGAGCAATCAGCCCCAGCATTTT. This gives the protein CASSITWSNQPQHF.

The chain recombines TRBV18 with TRBJ2-5, with TRBD2 as a possible D gene (5 bases). The DNA end favors TRBJ2-7, so the J call may be wrong. CDR3 length equals 14 residues. CDR1 is KGHSH, CDR2 LQKENI, per germline. The CDR3 sequence: CASSPRTGNYEQYF. CDR3 nucleotides: TGTGCCAGCTCACCACGGACCGGGAACTACGAGCAGTACTTC.

The chain recombines TRBV7-6 with TRBJ1-2; 11 bases fit TRBD1. J lost 6 bases, V lost 1 base, and 16 bases had no gene match. CDR3 length: 19 residues. From germline, CDR1 is SGHVS and CDR2 FNYEAQ. The CDR3 DNA reads TGTGCCAGCAGCTTAGTCTCAAAGGACAGGGGGCTGTATTGGGATGGCTACACCTTC. Its protein is CASSLVSKDRGLYWDGYTF.

The chain carries TRBV7-1 and TRBJ2-6, with D possibly TRBD1 on 5 matching bases. TRBV7-1 is an ORF; its function is uncertain. V lost 5 bases, J lost 5 bases, and 22 bases lay in between. CDR3 size: 18 residues. CDR3 sequence reads: CASSGQRHGQSRANVLTF. In DNA, the CDR3 is TGTGCCAGCAGCGGGCAACGTCACGGACAAAGTCGGGCCAACGTCCTGACTTTC.

The rearrangement uses TRBV7-9 and TRBJ2-1, with 16 bases matching TRBD2. CDR3 size: 18 residues. V gave up 5 bases and J gave up 9 bases; unmatched junction bases: 13. Germline V CDR1 and CDR2: SEHNR, FQNEAQ (reference sequence). The CDR3, as DNA: TGTGCCAGCAGCCTGGGACTAGCGGGAGGGCCGACTCAACTTGAGCAGTTCTTC. Translated, it gives CASSLGLAGGPTQLEQFF.

This chain uses TRBV5-1 with TRBJ1-3; D call uncertain. This CDR3 is built from 13 residues. Germline V CDR1 and CDR2: SGHRS, YFSETQ. The V gene lost 2 bases and the J gene lost 4 bases, with 7 bases spanning the gap. This CDR3 reads CASSFAEGNTIYF. The DNA of the CDR3 is TGCGCCAGCAGCTTTGCGGAAGGAAACACCATATATTTT.

In its sample, this clone was seen a few times. This chain's CDR3 is CASSYQGVSEAFF. The CDR3 DNA reads as TGTGCCAGCAGTTATCAGGGGGTCTCTGAAGCTTTCTTT. J is TRBJ1-1 and V is TRBV28; 7 bases are a match to TRBD1. CDR3 length: 13 residues. The junction had 5 bases not matched to a gene; V was cut back by 4 bases and J by 6 bases. In germline, CDR1 is MDHEN, CDR2 SYDVKM. Drawing the rest from reference TRBV28 and TRBJ1-1, the complete variable domain is DVKVTQSSRYLVKRTGEKVFLECVQDMDHENMFWYRQDPGLGLRLIYFSYDVKMKEKGDIPEGYSVSREKKERFSLILESASTNQTSMYLCASSYQGVSEAFFGQGTRLTVV.

V gene TRBV7-9 combines with J gene TRBJ2-3, with 8 bases lining up with TRBD1. Per germline, CDR1 SEHNR and CDR2 FQNEAQ (reference sequence). The CDR3 consists of 14 residues. V lost 7 bases, J lost 6 bases, and 9 bases stayed unmatched. In DNA, the CDR3 is TGTGCCAGCAACCGAGACCAGGGGGCGGATACGCAGTATTTT. This sequence encodes CASNRDQGADTQYF.

This chain links TRBV2 with TRBJ2-7; possible D gene TRBD2, 6 bases. The V end lost 6 bases, the J end lost 7 bases, and 22 bases lay between the germline ends. The CDR3 has 15 residues. Germline CDR1 reads SNHLY; CDR2 reads FYNNEI. CDR3 DNA: TGTGCCAGCAGCAGAACACAGGCTAGCGTAGGTGAGCAGTACTTC. The encoded protein is CASSRTQASVGEQYF.

This chain uses TRBV5-1 with TRBJ1-4; D may be TRBD1 (6 bases). Per germline, CDR1 SGHRS and CDR2 YFSETQ. Trimming took 5 bases from V and 6 from J, leaving 14 bases between them. This CDR3 has 14 residues. In nucleotides, the CDR3 is TGCGCCAGCAGTCAATCGGCAGGGGATGAAAAACTGTTTTTT. Protein sequence: CASSQSAGDEKLFF.

The chain employs TRBV27 and TRBJ2-7, with 14 bases that match TRBD2. Unmatched junction bases numbered 5, after V lost 3 bases and J lost 4 bases. Germline V CDR1 and CDR2: MNHEY, SMNVEV (reference sequence). CDR3 length equals 16 residues. CDR3 sequence (DNA): TGTGCCAGCAGTTTGGAAGGGACTAGCGGGAGTTACGAGCAGTACTTC. This translates into CASSLEGTSGSYEQYF.